The 21 T cell receptor beta chains below were found in one sample sequenced in a study of blood T cell repertoires in COVID-19. Using immunoSEQ multiplex PCR, the repertoire was profiled, and TCRdb retains in-frame clones only, with some absent. This sample has roughly 290,000 clones, with around 85% found just once. Sequencing was done on a sample of PBMCs or T cells enriched from blood (not recorded which). The receptors were sampled from a man younger than 40 who had recovered from COVID-19.

The CDR3 region has the DNA TGTGCCAGCAGCACGGACTCCAGCTCCTACAATGAGCAGTTCTTC. Protein sequence: CASSTDSSSYNEQFF. The rearrangement uses TRBV5-4 and TRBJ2-1; D perhaps matches TRBD2 (5 bases). CDR3 length: 15 residues. The germline CDR1 and CDR2 sequences are SGHNT and YYREEE (reference sequence). The V and J ends lost 4 bases and 0 bases respectively, with 11 bases between them.

The rearrangement joins TRBV5-1 to TRBJ1-4; D remains unclear. This CDR3 is 15 amino acids long. Germline assignment: CDR1 SGHRS and CDR2 YFSETQ. Trimming stripped 4 bases from V and 0 bases from J, with 10 bases between. The CDR3: CASSESGATNEKLFF. The CDR3 nucleotides are TGCGCCAGCAGCGAGTCGGGAGCAACTAATGAAAAACTGTTTTTT.

The chain is built from TRBV9 and TRBJ1-3, with a weak D call TRBD1 (6 bases). In germline, CDR1 is SGDLS, CDR2 YYNGEE. V lost 0 bases to trimming and J lost 2 bases, with 9 bases between them. The CDR3 is 15 amino acids. The CDR3 DNA reads as TGTGCCAGCAGCGTAGAGGCAGGGGCTGGAAACACCATATATTTT. This sequence encodes CASSVEAGAGNTIYF. The variable domain in full, with the rest retrieved from reference TRBV9 and TRBJ1-3, is DSGVTQTPKHLITATGQRVTLRCSPRSGDLSVYWYQQSLDQGLQFLIQYYNGEERAKGNILERFSAQQFPDLHSELNLSSLELGDSALYFCASSVEAGAGNTIYFGEGSWLTVV.

This clone was seen only once. The rearrangement joins TRBV10-3 to TRBJ2-1, with 13 bases matching TRBD2. This CDR3 has 15 residues. With 4 bases clipped from V and 5 bases from J, the junction kept 2 bases outside the gene matches. From germline, CDR1 is ENHRY and CDR2 SYGVKD. The CDR3 loop reads CAISATSGGNNEQFF. CDR3 DNA: TGTGCCATCAGTGCGACTAGCGGGGGGAACAATGAGCAGTTCTTC.

The chain joins TRBV18 to TRBJ2-1, with TRBD2 matching over 8 bases. The CDR3 extends over 15 amino acids. Germline CDR1 KGHSH, CDR2 LQKENI. V was clipped by 1 base and J by 10 bases; unmatched bases: 9. CDR3 sequence (DNA): TGTGCCAGCTCACCACTGCAGCGGGGGAACGCGGAGCAGTTCTTC. This sequence encodes CASSPLQRGNAEQFF.

This clone has just one count. The chain is built from TRBV6-5 and TRBJ1-2; tentative D call: TRBD1 (5 bases). Germline CDR1 and CDR2: MNHEY and SVGAGI. The CDR3 totals 13 residues. Deletions cut 2 bases from V and 7 bases from J, with 11 bases between. This chain's CDR3 is CASSYPGDFGYTF. The CDR3 bases are TGTGCCAGCAGTTACCCCGGGGACTTTGGCTACACCTTC.

The genes are TRBV7-2 and TRBJ1-4, with 8 bases identical to TRBD1. The J segment lost 1 base and the V segment lost 3 bases, leaving 7 bases of the junction unmatched. Looked up from germline, CDR1 is SGHTA and CDR2 is FQGNSA. The CDR3 length is 17 residues. The CDR3 reads CASSFGDRGVTNEKLFF. As DNA, the CDR3 is TGTGCCAGCAGCTTCGGTGACAGGGGAGTAACTAATGAAAAACTGTTTTTT.

This chain uses TRBV30 with TRBJ2-5, with TRBD1 as a possible D gene (5 bases). This CDR3 contains 13 residues. CDR1 is GTSNPN and CDR2 is SVGIG in the germline V gene (reference sequence). V lost 2 bases and J lost 5, with 12 bases in between. The CDR3, as DNA: TGTGCCTGGAGTTATCAGGGTAGGGAGACCCAGTACTTC. This gives the protein CAWSYQGRETQYF.

The V call is TRBV9, the J call TRBJ1-5, with D unresolved. Germline CDR1 is SGDLS and CDR2 is YYNGEE. V was cut by 3 bases and J by 5 bases, with 12 bases left in between. The CDR3 totals 14 residues. The CDR3 loop is CASSGGGGYQPQHF. The CDR3 DNA is TGTGCCAGCAGCGGTGGAGGAGGGTATCAGCCCCAGCATTTT. The full variable domain, with the rest looked up from reference TRBV9 and TRBJ1-5, is DSGVTQTPKHLITATGQRVTLRCSPRSGDLSVYWYQQSLDQGLQFLIQYYNGEERAKGNILERFSAQQFPDLHSELNLSSLELGDSALYFCASSGGGGYQPQHFGDGTRLSIL.

The chain is built from TRBV27 and TRBJ2-1; D uncertain. Germline V gene data show CDR1 as MNHEY and CDR2 as SMNVEV (reference sequence). V dropped 3 bases and J dropped 10 bases, with 7 bases sitting between them. CDR3 size: 11 residues. The CDR3 is CASSLLGEQFF. CDR3 in DNA: TGTGCCAGCAGTTTGTTGGGCGAGCAGTTCTTC.

V and J are TRBV5-6 and TRBJ1-1; D possibly corresponds to TRBD1 (6 bases). This CDR3 has 14 amino acids. Germline CDR1 SGHDT, CDR2 YYEEEE. V lost 4 bases to trimming and J lost 6 bases, with 16 bases between them. The CDR3 loop is CASSEHRVSSEAFF. In nucleotides, the CDR3 is TGTGCCAGCAGCGAACACAGGGTCTCATCTGAAGCTTTCTTT.

This clone was counted once. The CDR3, as DNA: TGTGCCAGCAGCTTGGCCGAGGGGACAAGCACCATATATTTT. Its protein product is CASSLAEGTSTIYF. V is TRBV5-6 and J is TRBJ1-3, with D possibly being TRBD1 (6 bases). The V end lost 0 bases, the J end lost 9 bases, and 13 bases lay between the germline ends. CDR1 is SGHDT, CDR2 YYEEEE, per germline. The CDR3 totals 14 residues. Looking up the rest from reference TRBV5-6 and TRBJ1-3 gives the full variable domain: DAGVTQSPTHLIKTRGQQVTLRCSPKSGHDTVSWYQQALGQGPQFIFQYYEEEERQRGNFPDRFSGHQFPNYSSELNVNALLLGDSALYLCASSLAEGTSTIYFGEGSWLTVV.

This rearrangement joins TRBV27 to TRBJ1-4; 8 bases agree with TRBD1. The CDR3 sequence is 14 residues long. Trimming removed 5 bases from V and 8 bases from J; junction bases left unmatched: 7. Germline CDR1 reads MNHEY; CDR2 reads SMNVEV (reference sequence). In DNA, the CDR3 is TGTGCCAGCAGTCCAGACAGGGGAGGCGAAAAACTGTTTTTT. Amino acid sequence: CASSPDRGGEKLFF.

The rearrangement joins TRBV25-1 to TRBJ1-5; D is uncertain. Germline lookup yields CDR1 MGHDK and CDR2 SYGVNS. There are 16 residues in the CDR3. The ends were cut back, 4 bases at V and 0 bases at J, with 13 bases in the middle. The CDR3 protein is CASSGRPRYSNQPQHF. CDR3 coding DNA: TGTGCCAGCAGTGGCCGTCCTAGGTATAGCAATCAGCCCCAGCATTTT.

The J gene is TRBJ1-2, the V gene TRBV11-2; no firm D call. Trimming removed 5 bases from V and 5 bases from J, with 9 bases in between. This CDR3 is built from 12 residues. Per the germline V gene, CDR1 is SGHAT and CDR2 is FQNNGV. The CDR3 DNA is TGTGCCAGCAGCGAAAGAGGATATGGCTACACCTTC. Protein: CASSERGYGYTF.

The J gene is TRBJ2-6, the V gene TRBV19, with a tentative D call TRBD1 (5 bases). CDR3 size: 17 residues. Trimming took 5 bases from V and 2 from J, leaving 16 bases between them. Germline V CDR1 and CDR2: LNHDA, SQIVND (reference sequence). The DNA for the CDR3 is TGTGCCAGTAGTCGTCGCGAAGGGGCAGCTGGGGCCAACGTCCTGACTTTC. Its protein product is CASSRREGAAGANVLTF.

The V call is TRBV27, the J call TRBJ2-2, with TRBD2 matching 7 bases. Germline V gives CDR1 MNHEY, CDR2 SMNVEV (reference sequence). J lost 0 bases, V lost 1 base, and 2 bases had no gene match. This CDR3 is built from 16 residues. DNA of the CDR3: TGTGCCAGCAGTTTATTCGCGGGGGCGAACACCGGGGAGCTGTTTTTT. Encoded protein: CASSLFAGANTGELFF.

The chain combines TRBV7-8 with TRBJ1-5; D not resolved. Germline V lookup: CDR1 SGHVS, CDR2 FQNEAQ. The length of the CDR3 is 13 residues. V gave up 3 bases and J gave up 6 bases, with 9 bases separating them. CDR3 DNA: TGTGCCAGCAGCTTTAACCGGGTTCAGCCCCAGCATTTT. Its translation is CASSFNRVQPQHF.

The V call is TRBV5-6, the J call TRBJ1-2; maybe TRBD1 (6 bases). CDR1 is SGHDT and CDR2 is YYEEEE in the germline V gene. V was trimmed by 2 bases and J by 7 bases, leaving 12 bases between them. The CDR3 has 13 amino acids. The CDR3 spells CASSFFQGSGYTF. The CDR3 DNA follows: TGTGCCAGCAGCTTTTTCCAGGGGAGTGGCTACACCTTC.

The chain is built from TRBV10-3 and TRBJ1-1; D is ambiguous. CDR3 length: 12 residues. Germline lookup yields CDR1 ENHRY and CDR2 SYGVKD. The V and J ends lost 0 bases and 11 bases respectively, with 10 bases between them. CDR3 protein: CAISESFRYAFF. DNA of the CDR3: TGTGCCATCAGTGAGTCGTTCCGGTACGCTTTCTTT.

The rearrangement links TRBV11-2 to TRBJ2-3; D is unclear. This CDR3 region has 14 residues. V was trimmed by 5 bases and J by 0 bases, leaving 9 bases between them. Germline V lookup: CDR1 SGHAT, CDR2 FQNNGV. The chain's CDR3 is CASSIGTSTDTQYF. DNA for the CDR3: TGTGCCAGCAGCATTGGTACTAGCACAGATACGCAGTATTTT.